These T cell receptor beta chains were read from a single sample in a study of naive and memory T cell subsets. One entry per CDR3 protein results from TCRdb running MiXCR on the UMI-ligation and nested PCR reads. This table has about 26,000 distinct CDR3 sequences, about 5.2% appearing once. Specimen: blood. The receptors here all came from an adult in good health. CDR3s include the opening cysteine and the closing phenylalanine or tryptophan. A D gene is named only where the DNA matches it firmly. Not every row has a clone size; where given, it reads once, few, many or a size class.

clone size	J gene	CDR3 length	D gene	V gene	CDR3 protein	CDR3 DNA
many	TRBJ1-2	12	NA	TRBV29-1	CSVGTGSYGYTF	TGCAGCGTGGGAACAGGGTCCTATGGCTACACCTTC
many	TRBJ2-1	11	NA	TRBV27	CASRAGTEQFF	TGTGCCAGCAGAGCGGGTACTGAGCAGTTCTTC
few	TRBJ2-3	14	TRBD1	TRBV2	CASRNRGETDTQYF	TGTGCCAGCAGGAACAGGGGAGAAACAGATACGCAGTATTTT
few	TRBJ2-7	15	TRBD2	TRBV18	CASSPFAGTTYEQYF	TGTGCCAGCTCACCATTTGCCGGGACTACCTACGAGCAGTACTTC
many	TRBJ2-3	15	TRBD2	TRBV20-1	CSAYSGMGYLDTQYF	TGCAGTGCTTATAGCGGGATGGGGTATTTGGATACGCAGTATTTT
many	TRBJ1-2	13	NA	TRBV7-2	CASSPSGGQGYTF	TGTGCCAGCAGCCCATCGGGGGGTCAGGGCTACACCTTC
many	TRBJ1-3	16	TRBD1	TRBV2	CASSRSGQTSGNTIYF	TGTGCCAGCAGTCGCTCGGGACAGACCTCTGGAAACACCATATATTTT
many	TRBJ1-1	11	NA	TRBV6-2/TRBV6-3	CASSLGTEAFF	TGTGCCAGCAGTTTAGGAACTGAAGCTTTCTTT
few	TRBJ1-1	15	NA	TRBV7-2	CASTNQRWENTEAFF	TGTGCCAGCACTAACCAACGGTGGGAGAACACTGAAGCTTTCTTT
many	TRBJ2-5	14	NA	TRBV12-3/TRBV12-4	CASSLATGGGTQYF	TGTGCCAGCAGTTTAGCGACAGGCGGCGGGACCCAGTACTTC
many	TRBJ2-7	17	TRBD1	TRBV25-1	CASSEGTGWRDSYEQYF	TGTGCCAGCAGTGAAGGGACAGGGTGGCGAGACTCTTACGAGCAGTACTTC
many	TRBJ1-1	12	NA	TRBV3-1	CASSPDRGKAFF	TGTGCCAGCAGCCCTGATAGGGGGAAAGCTTTCTTT
many	TRBJ2-2	14	NA	TRBV6-2/TRBV6-3	CASSGGTNTGELFF	TGTGCCAGCTCCGGTGGGACAAACACCGGGGAGCTGTTTTTT
many	TRBJ1-6	16	TRBD1	TRBV2	CASSREQGIYNSPLHF	TGTGCCAGCAGTCGAGAACAGGGGATCTATAATTCACCCCTCCACTTT
many	TRBJ2-5	14	TRBD1	TRBV7-2	CASSFQGARETQYF	TGTGCCAGCAGCTTCCAGGGGGCAAGAGAGACCCAGTACTTC
many	TRBJ2-3	17	TRBD2	TRBV6-1	CASSERFSWEGQDTQYF	TGTGCCAGCAGTGAAAGGTTTTCGTGGGAGGGCCAAGATACGCAGTATTTT
many	TRBJ2-5	15	TRBD1	TRBV7-2	CASSSNRGLGETQYF	TGTGCCAGCAGCTCCAACAGGGGGCTCGGGGAGACCCAGTACTTC
many	TRBJ2-5	13	TRBD2	TRBV28	CASSRSGGETQYF	TGTGCCAGCAGCCGGTCGGGGGGAGAGACCCAGTACTTC
medium-sized	TRBJ2-3	13	NA	TRBV4-1	CASSQDASDTQYF	TGCGCCAGCAGCCAAGACGCCTCAGATACGCAGTATTTT
NA	TRBJ2-1	13	NA	TRBV7-2	CASSVDGYNEQFF	TGTGCCAGCAGCGTCGACGGCTACAATGAGCAGTTCTTC
many	TRBJ2-1	15	NA	TRBV5-4	CASSLQIRGSNEQFF	TGTGCCAGCAGCCTCCAGATTCGAGGGTCCAATGAGCAGTTCTTC
few	TRBJ1-2	15	TRBD1	TRBV6-5	CASSYNQGGYGGYTF	TGTGCCAGCAGTTACAATCAGGGGGGCTATGGCGGCTACACCTTC
many	TRBJ1-1	14	NA	TRBV6-2/TRBV6-3	CASTKPVLNTEAFF	TGTGCCAGCACCAAGCCCGTACTCAACACTGAAGCTTTCTTT
many	TRBJ1-1	15	NA	TRBV4-3	CASSQERTQNTEAFF	TGCGCCAGCAGCCAAGAAAGGACACAGAACACTGAAGCTTTCTTT
NA	TRBJ2-1	12	NA	TRBV29-1	CSGQVSRYEQFF	TGCAGCGGACAGGTCTCACGGTATGAGCAGTTCTTC
many	TRBJ2-7	15	TRBD1	TRBV6-2/TRBV6-3	CASSSARQGVYEQYF	TGTGCCAGCAGTAGTGCGAGACAGGGGGTCTACGAGCAGTACTTC
many	TRBJ1-4	15	TRBD1	TRBV5-4	CASSSKTGAIEKLFF	TGTGCCAGCAGCTCAAAGACAGGGGCTATTGAAAAACTGTTTTTT